This TCR beta chain emerged from a study of neurological immune-mediated disorders (dated by TCRdb to between 2017 and 2020). Study-wide context: Using UMI-based sequencing, the study compared peripheral blood TCR-beta repertoires from patients with HTLV-I-associated myelopathy (HAM/TSP), patients with multiple sclerosis, and healthy controls. The roughly 110 TCR-beta libraries included longitudinal samples, technical triplicates and paired sorted CD4+ and CD8+ T-cell subsets alongside PBMC samples. Longitudinal HAM/TSP donors and healthy donors each had 3 time-points at intervals of roughly 3-40 months. The cohort was made up of 65 to 75 subjects, consisting of 15 or so HAM/TSP patients, 34 multiple sclerosis patients and some 20 healthy controls. The research as a whole found: No identical CDR3 amino acid sequences were shared among expanded clones across subjects, suggesting private TCR-beta repertoires in all groups. TCR clonal expansion was highest in HAM/TSP patients and lowest in MS patients, with MS patients falling below even healthy controls.

The time point label corresponds to: longitudinal time-point 1 (baseline). Unsorted PBMC libraries were generated from 2 million PBMCs stored in RNAlater at -80 °C until RNA extraction. Peripheral blood was subjected to Ficoll-Hypaque density gradient centrifugation to isolate PBMCs, which were then cryopreserved in liquid nitrogen. This clonotype was recorded at least ten times. Which antigen it targets is not known. Base qualities are missing; no much larger clone stands one base away. cDNA was synthesized by template-switch 5'RACE using a primer carrying a 10-nucleotide random unique molecular identifier by which each TCR transcript was tagged. Over 160 million TCR-beta sequences, covering 15-18 subjects, were produced in each sequencing run. The RNeasy kit was used for extraction of total RNA. The KAPA Real-time Library Amplification kit was used to amplify TCR-beta VDJ regions with primers for the TCR constant region and the 5'RACE anchor. Sample indexes and Illumina adaptors were added in a first PCR, and a second PCR then increased library yield. After Ampure bead purification, the TCR product of roughly 650 bp was size-selected on a 2% E-gel SizeSelection system. Before pooling, library quality was assessed on a Bioanalyzer, concentration was determined with Qubit, and library quantification was performed with the Kapa Library Quantification kit. Paired-end 2 x 150 bp sequencing of the libraries was performed on an Illumina HiSeq 2500. To increase sequence diversity, roughly 24-31% phiX was spiked into each library pool. Per the source publication's procedure: Quality-filtered reads were processed with the UMI-based MiGEC pipeline, and over 80% of raw TCR sequences were removed by the MiGEC pipeline during error correction. IMGT germline references were used for alignment of VDJ genes, and clonotypes were defined by a unique CDR3 amino acid sequence together with V-J genes. Clonal expansion, Shannon diversity and CDR3 relatedness were evaluated with VDJtools (CalcPairwiseDistances, ClusterSamples), while phylogenetic trees were built in CLCbio workbench. Expanded clones were defined as having at least 8 unique UMIs, based on coefficient-of-variation modelling across technical triplicates. TCRdb cleaned the public reads at Q25 with fastp, built clones with MiXCR and kept in-frame beta chains. Merged by CDR3 protein, the rows form single entries marked with the most common genes and DNA. V and J calls and clone size were set by TCRdb, not the authors. This sample is represented by tens of thousands of distinct CDR3 sequences; about an eighth of them were singletons. Clones ranked in the top ten supply under 5.5% of the sample.

V is shortened by 2 bases, J by 1 base, and the region joining them spans 6 bases. Taken from the germline V gene, the CDR1 and CDR2 loops are SGHRS and YFSETQ. The CDR3 has 13 amino acids, counting the end cysteine and phenylalanine. Only the CDR3 portion is preserved as DNA: 39 bases, with reading frame beginning at the first base. Rearrangement joined TRBV5-1 to TRBJ1-1; too little of a D gene remains to name it. The receptor was isolated from a female donor with HTLV-1-associated myelopathy (HAM/TSP). Sequencing was performed on PBMCs. The CDR3 protein is CASSFAQNTEAFF. DNA sequence: TGCGCCAGCAGCTTCGCGCAGAACACTGAAGCTTTCTTT.